This TCR beta chain was captured by sequencing in a study of blood T cell repertoires in COVID-19. Study-level background: There were acute and convalescent COVID-19 samples, and they came from the United States, Italy and Spain.

Under the authors' procedure: Reference gene primers were amplified, and this amplification served to estimate nucleated cell counts. Clones were sequenced by immunoSEQ multiplex PCR, and TCRdb holds only the in-frame ones, with some missing. V, J and clone size reflect that table, while D and trimming were determined from the DNA. Of around 270,000 clones in the sample, around four fifths were seen once. CDR1 and CDR2 from the germline V gene are DFQATT and SNEGSKA (reference sequence). V gave up 2 bases and J gave up 7 bases, with 8 bases separating them. CDR3 size: 11 residues. The chain carries TRBV20-1 and TRBJ1-2, with a weak D call TRBD1 (5 bases). Sample: peripheral blood. This TCR came from a man in his 60s with acute or convalescent COVID-19. CDR3 sequence (DNA): TGCAGTGCTAGACAGGGTGCTGGCTACACCTTC. This sequence encodes CSARQGAGYTF.